This T cell receptor (beta chain) was identified in a study of T cell responses to AZD1222 COVID-19 vaccine. Findings of the study overall: Clonal diversity may have been underestimated in mostly white British donors. AZD1222 recipients seropositive at baseline numbered only 6 or 7. Researchers report vaccine-associated CD4 TCRs spanning spike, with dominance at 160-218 and 743-854. In all cases, repertoires were sampled only after the peak T cell response.

Comments on this clone: As yet, its antigen is unknown.

Clones were sequenced by immunoSEQ multiplex PCR, and TCRdb holds only the in-frame ones, with some missing. The sample records fewer than 200,000 clones, almost 90% being singletons. Trimming took off 5 bases at V and 9 bases at J, with 17 bases between the two ends. Germline lookup yields CDR1 SEHNR and CDR2 FQNEAQ (reference sequence). This CDR3 spans 14 amino acids. The receptor comes from an adult in good health. The chain is built from TRBV7-9 and TRBJ2-1, with TRBD2 as a possible D gene (6 bases). The specimen comprised peripheral blood, sampled on day 0 of AZD1222 vaccination. CDR3 bases: TGTGCCAGCAGCGCGACTAGTGGGCTGGGTGAGCAGTTCTTC. Encoded protein: CASSATSGLGEQFF.